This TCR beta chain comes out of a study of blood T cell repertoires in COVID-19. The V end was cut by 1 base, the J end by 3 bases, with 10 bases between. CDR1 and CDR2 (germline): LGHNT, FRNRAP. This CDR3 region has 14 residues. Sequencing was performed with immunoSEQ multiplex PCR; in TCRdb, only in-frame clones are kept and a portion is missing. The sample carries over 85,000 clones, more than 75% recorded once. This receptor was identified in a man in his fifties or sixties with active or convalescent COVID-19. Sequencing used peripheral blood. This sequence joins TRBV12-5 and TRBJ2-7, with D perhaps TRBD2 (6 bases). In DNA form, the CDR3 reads TGTGCTAGTGGTTTGGACGGGGGAGGCTACGAGCAGTACTTC. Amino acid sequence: CASGLDGGGYEQYF.